These T cell receptor beta chains were read from a single sample in a study of cytomegalovirus exposure and HLA in healthy donors. Sequenced by immunoSEQ multiplex PCR; TCRdb stores in-frame clones only, minus some. The sample includes about 170,000 clones, around three quarters of them seen just once. What was sequenced was PBMCs. The receptors derive from a woman in her thirties in good health and CMV-seropositive. Each CDR3 is given with its conserved first and last residue.

V,CDR3
TRBV5-4,CASSLDSNTYEQYF
TRBV7-9,CSSSFDRGFTGELFF
TRBV5-4,CASSLAGGPRTYEQYF
TRBV4-3,CASSQGIGGSYEQYF
TRBV29-1,CSVEDGGSGDQGTQYF
TRBV29-1,CSVTLAKNIQYF
TRBV9,CASSVGPSGGLNIQYF
TRBV12-5,CASGLVDRGPGANVLTF
TRBV6-1,CASSEAPVQKTYEQYF
TRBV30,CACWDRAVQDTQYF